One and the same sample provided the 15 T cell receptor beta chains below, sequenced in a study of T cells in Graves' hyperthyroidism and ophthalmopathy. Amplification targeted TCR beta CDR3 regions from RNA transcripts. In the first-round RT-PCR of the TCR CDR3, the HTBI primer set was used. One entry per CDR3 protein, called by TCRdb with MiXCR from the multiplex PCR reads. The sample includes under 500,000 distinct CDR3 sequences, roughly 13% of them seen just once. Specimen: blood. These receptors originate from a man over 45 with Graves' ophthalmopathy.

This clonotype was observed many times. The rearrangement links TRBV7-6 to TRBJ2-7, with 7 bases lining up with TRBD1. After removal of 6 bases from V and 2 bases from J, the junction contained 10 bases not matched to a gene. The CDR3 runs 15 residues. The germline gives CDR1 SGHVS, CDR2 FNYEAQ. The CDR3: CASSPGQAGPYEQYF. CDR3 nucleotides: TGTGCCAGCAGTCCCGGACAGGCGGGTCCCTACGAGCAGTACTTC.

This clonotype has at least ten counts. The rearrangement uses TRBV3-1 and TRBJ2-1; 9 nucleotides agree with TRBD2. In germline, CDR1 is LGHDT, CDR2 YNNKEL (reference sequence). This CDR3 region has 14 residues. Losses at the gene ends were 2 bases for V and 5 bases for J; bases not matched to a gene: 1. DNA for the CDR3: TGTGCCAGCAGCCAATGGACTAGCGACAATGAGCAGTTCTTC. It is translated as CASSQWTSDNEQFF.

This clonotype was observed at least ten times. This chain joins TRBV3-1 and TRBJ2-5; 9 nucleotides line up with TRBD1. CDR3 length equals 16 residues. V gave up 3 bases and J gave up 3 bases; unmatched junction bases: 8. CDR1 is LGHDT, CDR2 YNNKEL, per germline (reference sequence). This CDR3 is CASSQVTGGRKETQYF. Here the CDR3 DNA reads TGTGCCAGCAGCCAGGTGACAGGGGGGAGGAAAGAGACCCAGTACTTC.

This clonotype was seen ten or more times. This chain joins TRBV11-2 and TRBJ2-3; 7 nucleotides align to TRBD2. Trimming removed 3 bases from V and 4 bases from J; junction bases left unmatched: 16. The CDR3 covers 18 residues. The germline V gene has CDR1 SGHAT and CDR2 FQNNGV. CDR3 sequence reads: CASSFTSGRDLRADTQYF. In nucleotides, the CDR3 is TGTGCCAGCAGCTTTACTTCTGGGAGGGATCTGCGGGCAGATACGCAGTATTTT.

This clonotype was picked up many times. The rearrangement uses TRBV5-1 and TRBJ1-4, with a weak D call TRBD1 (5 bases). This CDR3 region has 14 residues. Trimming left V 4 bases short and J 5 bases short, with 12 bases between. CDR1 is SGHRS, CDR2 YFSETQ, per germline. CDR3 bases: TGCGCCAGCAGCCCGGGACGGAGGAATGAAAAACTGTTTTTT. Protein sequence: CASSPGRRNEKLFF.

This clonotype appeared many times. At one end, the junction sequence differs from germline, possibly due to a read error. The chain's CDR3 is CASSSPLSRGVRRHEQYF. The CDR3 bases are TGTGCTAGCAGCTCACCACTATCCCGGGGAGTTCGGCGCCACGAGCAGTACTTC. The chain links TRBV7-7 to TRBJ2-7, with D possibly TRBD2 on 5 matching bases. CDR3 length equals 18 residues. CDR1 and CDR2 from the germline V gene are SSHAT and FNYEAQ (reference sequence).

This clonotype was detected many times. Here the CDR3 reads CSARGWHGYTF. CDR3 bases: TGCAGTGCTAGAGGTTGGCATGGCTACACCTTC. The chain employs TRBV20-1 and TRBJ1-2, with D uncertain. The CDR3 consists of 11 residues. CDR1 and CDR2 from the germline V gene are DFQATT and SNEGSKA (reference sequence). V shed 1 base and J shed 6 bases, with 6 bases lying between them.

In its sample, this clonotype was seen a few times. The chain couples TRBV7-9 to TRBJ2-1; 8 nucleotides align to TRBD2. CDR1 and CDR2 from the germline V gene are SEHNR and FQNEAQ (reference sequence). The CDR3 totals 17 residues. V was clipped by 5 bases and J by 4 bases; unmatched bases: 13. DNA of the CDR3: TGTGCCAGCAGCCCATTGGAGCGGGGGAGCAGGTACAATGAGCAGTTCTTC. It translates to CASSPLERGSRYNEQFF.

This clonotype has just a few counts. The rearrangement joins TRBV29-1 to TRBJ2-2, with 9 positions matching TRBD1. Looked up from germline, CDR1 is SQVTM and CDR2 is ANQGSEA. Trimming at V came to 4 bases and at J to 5 bases, leaving 5 bases not matched to a gene. The CDR3 spans 14 residues. CDR3 loop: CSVAGTGSTGELFF. The CDR3 DNA is TGCAGCGTTGCGGGGACAGGGTCGACCGGGGAGCTGTTTTTT.

V and J are TRBV19 and TRBJ2-4; possible D gene TRBD1, 5 bases. CDR3 size: 16 residues. Germline V gene lookup returns CDR1 LNHDA and CDR2 SQIVND (reference sequence). The ends were cut back, 2 bases at V and 2 bases at J, with 13 bases in the middle. CDR3: CASSILGAETKNIQYF. DNA for the CDR3: TGTGCCAGTAGTATATTAGGGGCAGAGACCAAAAACATTCAGTACTTC.

The J gene is TRBJ2-1, the V gene TRBV3-1; D is unclear. Germline CDR1 reads LGHDT; CDR2 reads YNNKEL (reference sequence). The germline V and J ends were trimmed by 1 base and 7 bases, with 8 bases remaining between them. The length of the CDR3 is 13 residues. The chain's CDR3 is CASSQAPLNEQFF. The CDR3 DNA sequence: TGTGCCAGCAGCCAAGCCCCTTTGAATGAGCAGTTCTTC.

The chain is built from TRBV20-1 and TRBJ2-1, with 12 bases identical to TRBD2. Germline V gene lookup returns CDR1 DFQATT and CDR2 SNEGSKA (reference sequence). The CDR3 is 14 residues long. Trimming removed 6 bases from V and 9 bases from J; junction bases left unmatched: 9. The CDR3 sequence: CSAPSGRGRGEQFF. DNA for the CDR3: TGCAGTGCCCCTAGCGGGAGGGGGCGTGGTGAGCAGTTCTTC.

This clonotype occurred many times. This chain uses TRBV28 with TRBJ2-5, with 7 bases fitting TRBD1. The germline gives CDR1 MDHEN, CDR2 SYDVKM. With 10 bases clipped from V and 6 bases from J, the junction kept 11 bases outside the gene matches. CDR3 length: 13 amino acids. The CDR3 sequence: CAINRTGKQTQYF. CDR3 coding DNA: TGTGCCATCAACCGGACAGGCAAACAGACCCAGTACTTC.

Only a few counts were recorded for this clonotype. The J gene is TRBJ2-1, the V gene TRBV6-5; 7 nucleotides line up with TRBD2. Germline CDR1 and CDR2: MNHEY and SVGAGI. The V gene end was trimmed by 1 base and the J gene end by 0 bases; junction bases not matched to a gene: 3. The CDR3 is made up of 16 amino acids. CDR3 DNA: TGTGCCAGCAGTTACTTGGGCGGGAGCTCCTACAATGAGCAGTTCTTC. The encoded protein is CASSYLGGSSYNEQFF.

This chain uses TRBV6-1 with TRBJ2-1, with 8 bases fitting TRBD2. With 7 bases clipped from V and 9 bases from J, the junction kept 8 bases outside the gene matches. Germline values: CDR1 MNHNS, CDR2 SASEGT. This CDR3 region has 13 residues. For the CDR3, the DNA is TGTGCCAGCACCCGGACTAGCCGGGGTGAGCAGTTCTTC. Amino acid sequence: CASTRTSRGEQFF.